This entry lists 20 T cell receptor beta chains sequenced from one sample in a study of shared clonotypes between healthy human individuals. Using immunoSEQ multiplex PCR, the repertoire was profiled, and TCRdb retains in-frame clones only, with some absent. Seen here are 550,000 to 650,000 clones, approximately 96% observed once, and the top ten hold roughly 0.1%. The naive CD8 subset, CD45RO-negative cells positively selected for CCR7, excluded terminally differentiated effector memory CD45RA+ cells. Sequenced input: naive CD8+ T cells sorted from blood. These receptors were taken from a woman in her thirties in good health.

V is TRBV7-8 and J is TRBJ2-1; 7 positions agree with TRBD1. Germline V gives CDR1 SGHVS, CDR2 FQNEAQ. The CDR3 loop spans 16 amino acids. J was trimmed by 0 bases and V by 5 bases; bases with no gene match: 7. The CDR3 coding sequence is TGTGCCAGCAGCATAATCGGGACAGACTCCTACAATGAGCAGTTCTTC. Its translation: CASSIIGTDSYNEQFF.

The chain links TRBV28 to TRBJ1-2; 12 bases line up with TRBD1. CDR1 and CDR2 (germline): MDHEN, SYDVKM. After removal of 6 bases from V and 7 bases from J, the junction contained 6 bases not matched to a gene. The CDR3 loop spans 14 amino acids. The CDR3 protein is CASSSGTGGSGYTF. Here the CDR3 DNA reads TGTGCCAGCAGCTCCGGGACAGGGGGCTCTGGCTACACCTTC.

In nucleotides, the CDR3 is TGCGCCAGCAGCGAGAGGGGGATCAACACTGAAGCTTTCTTT. Translation: CASSERGINTEAFF. The chain joins TRBV5-1 to TRBJ1-1; perhaps TRBD1 as D (6 bases). CDR1 is SGHRS and CDR2 is YFSETQ in the germline V gene. CDR3 length: 14 residues. Trimming took off 4 bases at V and 2 bases at J, with 12 bases between the two ends.

This rearrangement joins TRBV7-9 to TRBJ2-3; no reliable D call. The length of the CDR3 is 15 residues. Germline V gives CDR1 SEHNR, CDR2 FQNEAQ (reference sequence). V dropped 1 base and J dropped 1 base, with 9 bases sitting between them. CDR3 sequence (DNA): TGTGCCAGCAGCTTAGGACCTCTGGGCACAGATACGCAGTATTTT. Its protein is CASSLGPLGTDTQYF.

This chain uses TRBV9 with TRBJ2-4; D might be TRBD1 or TRBD2, each matching 5 bases. CDR1 and CDR2 (germline): SGDLS, YYNGEE. Deletions cut 0 bases from V and 8 bases from J, with 15 bases between. CDR3 size: 15 residues. CDR3 DNA sequence: TGTGCCAGCAGCGTAGGGGGGAAGGGCGCGGACATTCAGTACTTC. Translating gives CASSVGGKGADIQYF. Full variable domain (missing parts from reference TRBV9 and TRBJ2-4): DSGVTQTPKHLITATGQRVTLRCSPRSGDLSVYWYQQSLDQGLQFLIQYYNGEERAKGNILERFSAQQFPDLHSELNLSSLELGDSALYFCASSVGGKGADIQYFGAGTRLSVL.

This chain joins TRBV5-1 and TRBJ2-7; 9 positions match TRBD2. The CDR3 runs to 14 residues. Germline V gene lookup returns CDR1 SGHRS and CDR2 YFSETQ. The ends lost 4 bases at V and 5 bases at J; junction bases unmatched: 7. Here the CDR3 DNA reads TGCGCCAGCAGCCTCTCTAGCGGGAAGGACGAGCAGTACTTC. Protein product: CASSLSSGKDEQYF.

The chain uses TRBV13 and TRBJ2-7, with 8 bases matching TRBD2. This CDR3 has 14 residues. CDR1 is PRHDT, CDR2 FYEKMQ, per germline (reference sequence). Trimming cost V 1 base and J 3 bases; bases outside gene matches: 2. CDR3 sequence reads: CASSLAGGYYEQYF. As DNA, the CDR3 is TGTGCCAGCAGCTTAGCGGGAGGGTACTACGAGCAGTACTTC. The entire variable domain, with the rest obtained from reference TRBV13 and TRBJ2-7, is as follows: AAGVIQSPRHLIKEKRETATLKCYPIPRHDTVYWYQQGPGQDPQFLISFYEKMQSDKGSIPDRFSAQQFSDYHSELNMSSLELGDSALYFCASSLAGGYYEQYFGPGTRLTVT.

The chain uses TRBV14 and TRBJ2-7; 9 bases agree with TRBD1. In germline, CDR1 is SGHDN, CDR2 FVKESK. J gave up 9 bases and V 3 bases, and 9 bases lay outside the gene matches. CDR3 length: 14 amino acids. The CDR3 DNA reads as TGTGCCAGCAGCCACCGACAGGGGGATAGGGGGCAGTACTTC. Protein sequence: CASSHRQGDRGQYF. The variable domain in full, with the rest retrieved from reference TRBV14 and TRBJ2-7, is EAGVTQFPSHSVIEKGQTVTLRCDPISGHDNLYWYRRVMGKEIKFLLHFVKESKQDESGMPNNRFLAERTGGTYSTLKVQPAELEDSGVYFCASSHRQGDRGQYFGPGTRLTVT.

The rearrangement links TRBV27 to TRBJ2-1; D is unresolved. The V end lost 4 bases, the J end lost 0 bases, and 13 bases lay between the germline ends. The CDR3 extends over 16 amino acids. Germline V gives CDR1 MNHEY, CDR2 SMNVEV (reference sequence). The CDR3 here is CASSSPLPSSYNEQFF. As DNA, the CDR3 is TGTGCCAGCAGTTCGCCTCTACCGAGCTCCTACAATGAGCAGTTCTTC.

The V call is TRBV13, the J call TRBJ1-2, with D uncertain. CDR1 is PRHDT, CDR2 FYEKMQ, per germline (reference sequence). CDR3 length: 15 residues. The ends were cut back, 0 bases at V and 2 bases at J, with 10 bases in the middle. The CDR3, as DNA: TGTGCCAGCAGCTTAGGATCTCGGCAGAACTATGGCTACACCTTC. As protein: CASSLGSRQNYGYTF.

The V call is TRBV29-1, the J call TRBJ2-3, with 9 bases identical to TRBD2. Germline V gene sequence: CDR1 SQVTM, CDR2 ANQGSEA. There are 16 residues in the CDR3. Trimming at V came to 0 bases and at J to 5 bases, leaving 9 bases not matched to a gene. CDR3 bases: TGCAGCGTTGAAGATCAGCTAGCGGGATTAGAAGATACGCAGTATTTT. This encodes CSVEDQLAGLEDTQYF.

In the case of this clone: Different DNA sequences within this sample yield the same CDR3. This chain connects TRBV27 to TRBJ2-3; D may be TRBD2 (5 bases). CDR1 MNHEY and CDR2 SMNVEV come from the germline V gene (reference sequence). This CDR3 spans 12 amino acids. V lost 8 bases and J lost 2, with 8 bases in between. CDR3 residues: CASGRATDTQYF. Written as DNA, the CDR3 is TGTGCCAGCGGGAGAGCCACAGATACGCAGTATTTT.

The rearrangement links TRBV7-6 to TRBJ1-1; no definite D call. Trimming took 5 bases from V and 1 from J, leaving 11 bases between them. Germline CDR1 is SGHVS and CDR2 is FNYEAQ. The CDR3 length is 14 residues. For the CDR3, the DNA is TGTGCCAGCAGCGATTCGGACGGGAACACTGAAGCTTTCTTT. Translated: CASSDSDGNTEAFF.

The chain combines TRBV28 with TRBJ1-5, with D tentatively TRBD1 (6 bases). The germline V gene encodes CDR1 MDHEN and CDR2 SYDVKM. This CDR3 spans 16 amino acids. The V end was cut by 6 bases, the J end by 3 bases, with 18 bases between. The CDR3 bases are TGTGCCAGCAGCGCGCCCAGGGGACTGCTCAATCAGCCCCAGCATTTT. Translating gives CASSAPRGLLNQPQHF.

The rearrangement uses TRBV6-6 and TRBJ2-7, with no clear D. Trimming left V 0 bases short and J 3 bases short, with 6 bases between. Germline V gene lookup returns CDR1 MNHNY and CDR2 SVGAGI (reference sequence). The CDR3 is 13 residues long. The CDR3 nucleotides read TGTGCCAGCAGTTACTCGAGTGACTACGAGCAGTACTTC. It yields the protein CASSYSSDYEQYF.

V and J are TRBV28 and TRBJ1-5; the D gene is possibly TRBD1 (5 bases). The V end was cut by 5 bases, the J end by 7 bases, with 12 bases between. Per the germline V gene, CDR1 is MDHEN and CDR2 is SYDVKM. The CDR3 has 13 amino acids. CDR3 in amino acids: CASSEGRSQPQHF. The CDR3 DNA follows: TGTGCCAGCAGTGAGGGACGTTCACAGCCCCAGCATTTT.

This clone was seen a single time. Other DNA sequences in the sample encode the same CDR3. The chain carries TRBV9 and TRBJ2-1, with 7 nucleotides matching TRBD2. From germline, CDR1 is SGDLS and CDR2 YYNGEE. This CDR3 region has 15 residues. V shed 0 bases and J 4 bases; nucleotides not matched to a gene: 4. This CDR3 reads CASSVGPSGYNEQFF. The DNA of the CDR3 is TGTGCCAGCAGCGTAGGTCCTAGCGGTTACAATGAGCAGTTCTTC.

CDR3 in amino acids: CASRSSNEQYF. CDR3 DNA sequence: TGTGCCAGCAGATCATCCAACGAGCAGTACTTC. The chain recombines TRBV28 with TRBJ2-7; D is ambiguous. The CDR3 covers 11 residues. V was shortened by 6 bases and J by 5 bases, with 8 bases between the two germline ends. The germline CDR1 and CDR2 sequences are MDHEN and SYDVKM.

The V gene is TRBV29-1, the J gene TRBJ2-2; 12 positions agree with TRBD2. The ends lost 7 bases at V and 4 bases at J; junction bases unmatched: 10. The CDR3 is made up of 16 amino acids. The germline CDR1 and CDR2 sequences are SQVTM and ANQGSEA. The CDR3 here is CSGWLAGGPLTGELFF. CDR3 coding DNA: TGCAGCGGTTGGCTAGCGGGAGGGCCGCTCACCGGGGAGCTGTTTTTT.

This rearrangement joins TRBV2 to TRBJ2-7; tentatively, D is TRBD2 (6 bases). The germline gives CDR1 SNHLY, CDR2 FYNNEI. Between the trimmed V and J ends, which lost 6 bases and 0 bases, there was a span of 15 bases. The CDR3 has 15 residues. CDR3 in amino acids: CASREGLGLSYEQYF. CDR3 DNA: TGTGCCAGCAGGGAGGGTCTAGGACTCTCCTACGAGCAGTACTTC.